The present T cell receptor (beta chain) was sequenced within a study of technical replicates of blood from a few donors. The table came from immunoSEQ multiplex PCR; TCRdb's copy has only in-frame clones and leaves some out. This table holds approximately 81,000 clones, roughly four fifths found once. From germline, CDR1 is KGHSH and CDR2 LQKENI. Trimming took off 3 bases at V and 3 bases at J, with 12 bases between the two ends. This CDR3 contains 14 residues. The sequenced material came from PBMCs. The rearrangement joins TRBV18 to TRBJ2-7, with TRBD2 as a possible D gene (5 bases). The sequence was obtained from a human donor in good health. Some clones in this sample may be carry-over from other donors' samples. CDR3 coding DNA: TGTGCCAGCTCACCGCAAGAGGGAGACTACGAGCAGTACTTC. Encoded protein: CASSPQEGDYEQYF.